The present T cell receptor (beta chain) was sequenced within a study of blood T cell repertoires in COVID-19. Whole-study context: The United States, Italy and Spain provided the acute and convalescent COVID-19 samples. In each case, the material was cDNA or gDNA derived from T cells, B-cell-depleted T cells, or PBMCs.

Original processing methods: The assay estimated nucleated cells by amplifying reference gene primers. Method: immunoSEQ multiplex PCR; TCRdb's copy keeps in-frame clones and lacks some. V and J calls and clone size are as listed in that table; D and trimming were resolved from the DNA. This table has some 130,000 clones, around 76% appearing once. CDR1 and CDR2 (germline): SEHNR, FQNEAQ (reference sequence). V was trimmed by 0 bases and J by 2 bases, leaving 8 bases between them. The CDR3 runs 14 residues. Material for sequencing was peripheral blood. This receptor was identified in a human donor in a cohort sampled during active COVID-19. The chain employs TRBV7-9 and TRBJ2-7, with D tentatively TRBD1 (6 bases). CDR3 protein: CASSLAGHPYEQYF. CDR3 bases: TGTGCCAGCAGCTTAGCGGGACACCCCTACGAGCAGTACTTC.